One sample yielded the 14 T cell receptor beta chains listed below, sequenced in a study of blood T cell repertoires in COVID-19. Produced via immunoSEQ multiplex PCR; TCRdb's table is partial and in-frame only. Found here are 100,000 to 150,000 clones, nearly 70% of them singletons; the top ten hold under 2.5%. The sequenced sample consisted of peripheral blood. These receptors were collected from a woman in her 70s with acute or convalescent COVID-19.

This chain uses TRBV2 with TRBJ2-7; D is unresolved. Germline lookup yields CDR1 SNHLY and CDR2 FYNNEI. This CDR3 contains 11 residues. V was cut by 10 bases and J by 2 bases, with 9 bases left in between. The CDR3 nucleotides read TGTGCCACCAGCAAAACCTACGAGCAGTACTTC. This gives the protein CATSKTYEQYF.

Only one count was recorded for this clone. The V call is TRBV7-2, the J call TRBJ2-1; no firm D call. V gave up 0 bases and J gave up 9 bases, with 9 bases separating them. Per the germline V gene, CDR1 is SGHTA and CDR2 is FQGNSA. The CDR3 covers 13 residues. The CDR3 DNA reads TGTGCCAGCAGCTTAGCCGCAGCAGGTGAGCAGTTCTTC. This gives the protein CASSLAAAGEQFF.

This clone came up once. J is TRBJ1-5 and V is TRBV28; D ambiguous. Germline V lookup: CDR1 MDHEN, CDR2 SYDVKM. The V gene lost 2 bases and the J gene lost 5 bases, with 19 bases spanning the gap. The CDR3 covers 17 residues. In nucleotides, the CDR3 is TGTGCCAGCAGTTTAATTTTTCGGGGTGGGAGAGATCAGCCCCAGCATTTT. Amino acids: CASSLIFRGGRDQPQHF.

V usage is TRBV6-6 and J usage is TRBJ2-2, with a possible D match to TRBD1 (5 bases). CDR3 length equals 16 residues. Looked up from germline, CDR1 is MNHNY and CDR2 is SVGAGI (reference sequence). V was pared by 4 bases and J by 0 bases, with 12 bases between. The CDR3 loop is CASSSRTHTNTGELFF. CDR3 nucleotides: TGTGCCAGCAGTTCACGGACACATACGAACACCGGGGAGCTGTTTTTT.

This rearrangement joins TRBV19 to TRBJ2-4; 8 nucleotides match TRBD1. This CDR3 has 15 amino acids. Germline V gene data show CDR1 as LNHDA and CDR2 as SQIVND (reference sequence). The ends lost 5 bases at V and 2 bases at J; junction bases unmatched: 5. The CDR3 DNA sequence: TGTGCCAGTAGTGCCACAGGGGGACCCAAAAACATTCAGTACTTC. Translated, it gives CASSATGGPKNIQYF.

V usage is TRBV27 and J usage is TRBJ2-1, with 7 bases identical to TRBD1. V was clipped by 6 bases and J by 3 bases; unmatched bases: 2. The CDR3 has 13 amino acids. CDR1 and CDR2 (germline): MNHEY, SMNVEV (reference sequence). The CDR3 spells CASSRDSYNEQFF. DNA for the CDR3: TGTGCCAGCAGCCGGGACAGCTACAATGAGCAGTTCTTC.

This clone appeared a few times. V is TRBV19 and J is TRBJ2-7; the match to TRBD1 covers 10 bases. With 6 bases clipped from V and 5 bases from J, the junction kept 7 bases outside the gene matches. CDR3 length: 14 residues. Germline V gene lookup returns CDR1 LNHDA and CDR2 SQIVND (reference sequence). The DNA of the CDR3 is TGTGCCAGTAGCCCCGGGACAGGGGTCAACGAGCAGTACTTC. It yields the protein CASSPGTGVNEQYF.

This clone appeared many times. The CDR3 bases are TGTGCCAGCAGCGTAGATGGGACTAGCGGGGTGGTGGGTGGACGGGAGCAGTACTTC. Protein sequence: CASSVDGTSGVVGGREQYF. The chain carries TRBV9 and TRBJ2-7; 13 nucleotides line up with TRBD2. Germline V gives CDR1 SGDLS, CDR2 YYNGEE. This CDR3 has 19 residues. Trimming at V came to 0 bases and at J to 7 bases, leaving 16 bases not matched to a gene.

V and J are TRBV7-2 and TRBJ2-3; TRBD2 matches 7 bases. Germline CDR1 reads SGHTA; CDR2 reads FQGNSA. J gave up 6 bases and V 5 bases, and 14 bases lay outside the gene matches. This CDR3 has 16 amino acids. In nucleotides, the CDR3 is TGTGCCAGCAGCCCCCGTTGGGACGGGGGGTTGGATACGCAGTATTTT. It translates to CASSPRWDGGLDTQYF.

This clone was recorded a few times. V is TRBV14 and J is TRBJ2-7, with D perhaps matching TRBD1 (5 bases). The CDR3 runs 15 residues. Deletions cut 4 bases from V and 6 bases from J, with 19 bases between. Germline V lookup: CDR1 SGHDN, CDR2 FVKESK. The CDR3 here is CASSRPTAGPVEQYF. For the CDR3, the DNA is TGTGCCAGCAGCCGCCCAACGGCAGGGCCGGTCGAGCAGTACTTC.

V usage is TRBV6-5 and J usage is TRBJ1-6; TRBD1 aligns across 7 bases. V gave up 7 bases and J gave up 6 bases; unmatched junction bases: 9. Germline CDR1 is MNHEY and CDR2 is SVGAGI. CDR3 length: 15 residues. CDR3 residues: CASKGARGSNSPLHF. DNA of the CDR3: TGTGCCAGCAAGGGGGCAAGGGGCAGTAATTCACCCCTCCACTTT.

The CDR3: CASSPQPHPYYEQYF. CDR3 DNA sequence: TGTGCCAGCAGTCCACAGCCCCATCCCTACTACGAGCAGTACTTC. The chain uses TRBV27 and TRBJ2-7; no clear D gene. Trimming pared 5 bases from V and 3 bases from J, leaving 17 bases between. The germline CDR1 and CDR2 sequences are MNHEY and SMNVEV (reference sequence). The CDR3 sequence is 15 residues long.

The rearrangement uses TRBV28 and TRBJ2-1; TRBD2 aligns across 11 bases. This CDR3 is built from 16 residues. V shed 3 bases, J shed 8 bases, and the junction held 9 bases outside the gene matches. The germline gives CDR1 MDHEN, CDR2 SYDVKM. CDR3 residues: CASSFPASGRKYEQFF. CDR3 in DNA: TGTGCCAGCAGTTTTCCCGCTAGCGGGAGGAAGTATGAGCAGTTCTTC.

The chain joins TRBV19 to TRBJ2-5; maybe TRBD1 (6 bases). From germline, CDR1 is LNHDA and CDR2 SQIVND (reference sequence). The CDR3 has 15 residues. The V gene lost 4 bases and the J gene lost 1 base, with 13 bases spanning the gap. The CDR3 spells CASSTTGKSQETQYF. CDR3 nucleotides: TGTGCCAGTAGTACCACAGGGAAATCCCAAGAGACCCAGTACTTC.